The entry that follows covers one TCR beta chain sequence. The data were obtained in a study of blood T cell repertoires in COVID-19. Across the whole study: The samples span acute and convalescent COVID-19 from the United States, Italy and Spain.

Here immunoSEQ multiplex PCR was the method, and the copy in TCRdb shows in-frame clones only, minus some. The table lists some 82,000 clones, about nine tenths of them singletons. This receptor was obtained from a woman aged 50 to 65 in a cohort sampled during active COVID-19. Sequencing was carried out using peripheral blood.

CDR3 sequence reads: CASSPQSGEVSEAFF. CDR3 coding DNA: TGTGCCAGCTCACCACAATCCGGGGAAGTCTCTGAAGCTTTCTTT. The chain uses TRBV18 and TRBJ1-1, with D uncertain. The germline V gene encodes CDR1 KGHSH and CDR2 LQKENI. The CDR3 has 15 residues. The germline V and J ends were trimmed by 1 base and 6 bases, with 15 bases remaining between them.